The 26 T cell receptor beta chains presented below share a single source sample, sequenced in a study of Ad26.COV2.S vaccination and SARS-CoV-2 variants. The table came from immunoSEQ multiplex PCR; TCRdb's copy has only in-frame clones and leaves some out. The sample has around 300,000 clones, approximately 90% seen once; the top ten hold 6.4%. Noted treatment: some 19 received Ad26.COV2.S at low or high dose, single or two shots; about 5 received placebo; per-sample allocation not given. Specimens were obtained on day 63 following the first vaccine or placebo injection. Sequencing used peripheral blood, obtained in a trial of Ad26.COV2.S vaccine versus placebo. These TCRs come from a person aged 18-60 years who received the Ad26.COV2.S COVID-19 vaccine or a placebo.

Here the CDR3 reads CAWTPVGKGHGYTF. The CDR3, as DNA: TGTGCCTGGACCCCAGTTGGGAAGGGACATGGCTACACCTTC. The chain combines TRBV30 with TRBJ1-2; possibly TRBD1 for D (5 bases). With 4 bases removed from V and 6 bases from J, the gap between germline ends came to 18 bases. Per germline, CDR1 GTSNPN and CDR2 SVGIG (reference sequence). The length of the CDR3 is 14 residues.

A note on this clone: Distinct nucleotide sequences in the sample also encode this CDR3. The chain's CDR3 is CASSRRTSGSTDTQYF. The CDR3 DNA is TGTGCCAGCAGTCGAAGGACTAGCGGGAGCACAGATACGCAGTATTTT. The genes are TRBV3-1 (or the pseudogene TRBV3-2) and TRBJ2-3; 11 bases are shared with TRBD2. Losses at the gene ends were 6 bases for V and 0 bases for J; bases not matched to a gene: 5. The CDR3 extends over 16 amino acids. Germline V gene lookup returns CDR1 LGHDT and CDR2 YNNKEL (reference sequence).

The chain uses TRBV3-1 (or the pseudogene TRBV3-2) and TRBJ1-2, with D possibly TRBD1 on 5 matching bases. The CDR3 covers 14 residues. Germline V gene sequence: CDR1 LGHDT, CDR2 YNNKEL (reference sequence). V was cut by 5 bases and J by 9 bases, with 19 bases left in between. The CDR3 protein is CASSFDAGGRSYTF. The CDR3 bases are TGTGCCAGCAGCTTTGACGCCGGGGGGAGAAGCTACACCTTC.

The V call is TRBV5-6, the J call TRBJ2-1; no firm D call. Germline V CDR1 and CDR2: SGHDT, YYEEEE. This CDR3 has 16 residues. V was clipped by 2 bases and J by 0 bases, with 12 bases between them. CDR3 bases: TGTGCCAGCAGCTTTGTCGCCCTAAGCTCCTACAATGAGCAGTTCTTC. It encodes CASSFVALSSYNEQFF.

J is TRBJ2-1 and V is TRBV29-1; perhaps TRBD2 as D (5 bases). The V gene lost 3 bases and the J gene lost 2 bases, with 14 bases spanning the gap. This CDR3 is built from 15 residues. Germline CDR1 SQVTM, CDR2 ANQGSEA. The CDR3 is CSVEPLVPTYNEQFF. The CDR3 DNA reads TGCAGCGTTGAGCCACTAGTCCCAACCTACAATGAGCAGTTCTTC.

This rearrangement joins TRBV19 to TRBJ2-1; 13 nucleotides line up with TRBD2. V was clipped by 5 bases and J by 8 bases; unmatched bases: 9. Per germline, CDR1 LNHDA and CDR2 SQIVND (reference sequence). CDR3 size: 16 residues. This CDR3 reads CASSPGLAGVGYEQFF. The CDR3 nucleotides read TGTGCCAGTAGTCCCGGACTAGCGGGAGTGGGGTATGAGCAGTTCTTC.

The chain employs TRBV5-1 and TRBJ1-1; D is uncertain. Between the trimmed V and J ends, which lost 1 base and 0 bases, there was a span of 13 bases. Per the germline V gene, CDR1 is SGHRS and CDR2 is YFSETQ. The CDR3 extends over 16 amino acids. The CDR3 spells CASSLSVGDMNTEAFF. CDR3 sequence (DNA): TGCGCCAGCAGCTTGTCGGTTGGAGACATGAACACTGAAGCTTTCTTT.

The CDR3 bases are TGTGCCAGCAGCAAACGGGATGCGAACACTGAAGCTTTCTTT. It specifies CASSKRDANTEAFF. The J gene is TRBJ1-1, the V gene TRBV7-3; D is unresolved. CDR1 and CDR2 (germline): SGHTA, FQGTGA. The CDR3 totals 14 residues. V shed 5 bases and J shed 1 base, with 11 bases lying between them.

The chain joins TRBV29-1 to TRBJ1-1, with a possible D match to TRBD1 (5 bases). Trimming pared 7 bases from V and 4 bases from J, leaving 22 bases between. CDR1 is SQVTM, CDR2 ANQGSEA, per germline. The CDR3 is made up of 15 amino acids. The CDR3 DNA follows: TGCAGCGCCCAAAAGCCCTCCCAGGGACCCACTGAAGCTTTCTTT. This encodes CSAQKPSQGPTEAFF.

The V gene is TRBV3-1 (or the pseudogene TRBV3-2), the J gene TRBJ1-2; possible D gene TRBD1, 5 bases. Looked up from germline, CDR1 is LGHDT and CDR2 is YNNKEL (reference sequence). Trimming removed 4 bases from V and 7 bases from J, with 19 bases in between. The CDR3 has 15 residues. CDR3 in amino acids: CASSRMTDGSGGYTF. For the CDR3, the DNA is TGTGCCAGCAGCCGAATGACAGACGGCTCGGGTGGCTACACCTTC.

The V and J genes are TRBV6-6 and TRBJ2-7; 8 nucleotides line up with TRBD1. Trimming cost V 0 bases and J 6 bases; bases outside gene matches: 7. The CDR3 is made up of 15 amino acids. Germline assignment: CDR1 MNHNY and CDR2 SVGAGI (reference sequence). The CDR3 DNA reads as TGTGCCAGCAGTTACTCGCGACAGGGGCGCGGCGAGCAGTACTTC. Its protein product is CASSYSRQGRGEQYF.

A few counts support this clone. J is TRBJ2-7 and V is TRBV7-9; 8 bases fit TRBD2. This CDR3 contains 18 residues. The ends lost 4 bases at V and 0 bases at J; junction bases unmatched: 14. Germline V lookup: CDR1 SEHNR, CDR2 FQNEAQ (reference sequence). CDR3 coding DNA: TGTGCCAGCAGCTACCCCTTAGGTAGCGGGGCCACCTCCTACGAGCAGTACTTC. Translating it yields CASSYPLGSGATSYEQYF. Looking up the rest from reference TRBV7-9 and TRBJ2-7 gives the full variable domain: DTGVSQNPRHKITKRGQNVTFRCDPISEHNRLYWYRQTLGQGPEFLTYFQNEAQLEKSRLLSDRFSAERPKGSFSTLEIQRTEQGDSAMYLCASSYPLGSGATSYEQYFGPGTRLTVT.

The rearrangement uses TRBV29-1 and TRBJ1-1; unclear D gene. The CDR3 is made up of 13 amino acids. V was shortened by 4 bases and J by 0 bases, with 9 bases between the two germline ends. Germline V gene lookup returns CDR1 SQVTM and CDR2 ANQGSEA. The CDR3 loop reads CSVVQPLNTEAFF. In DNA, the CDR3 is TGCAGCGTTGTCCAGCCACTGAACACTGAAGCTTTCTTT.

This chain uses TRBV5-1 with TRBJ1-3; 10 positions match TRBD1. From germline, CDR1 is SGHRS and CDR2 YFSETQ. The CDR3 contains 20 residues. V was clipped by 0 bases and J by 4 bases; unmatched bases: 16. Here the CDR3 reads CASSLAPQATGGEGGNTIYF. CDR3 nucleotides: TGCGCCAGCAGCTTGGCCCCACAAGCGACAGGGGGCGAAGGAGGAAACACCATATATTTT.

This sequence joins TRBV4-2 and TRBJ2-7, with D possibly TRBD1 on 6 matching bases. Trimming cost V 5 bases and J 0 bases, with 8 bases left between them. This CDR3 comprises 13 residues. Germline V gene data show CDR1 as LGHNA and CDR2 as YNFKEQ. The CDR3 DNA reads TGTGCCAGCAGCGACAGGAACTCCTACGAGCAGTACTTC. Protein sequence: CASSDRNSYEQYF.

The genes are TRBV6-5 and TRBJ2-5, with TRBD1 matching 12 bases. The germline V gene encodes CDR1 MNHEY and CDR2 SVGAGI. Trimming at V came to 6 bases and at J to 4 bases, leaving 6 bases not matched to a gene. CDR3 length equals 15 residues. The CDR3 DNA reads TGTGCCAGCAGGGGGACAGGGGGCGTAGCAGAGACCCAGTACTTC. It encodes CASRGTGGVAETQYF.

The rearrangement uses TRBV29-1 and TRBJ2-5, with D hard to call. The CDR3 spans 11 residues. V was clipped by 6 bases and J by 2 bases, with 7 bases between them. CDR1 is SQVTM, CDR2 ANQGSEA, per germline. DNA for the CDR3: TGCAGCGTGCGTGTTCAAGAGACCCAGTACTTC. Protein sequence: CSVRVQETQYF.

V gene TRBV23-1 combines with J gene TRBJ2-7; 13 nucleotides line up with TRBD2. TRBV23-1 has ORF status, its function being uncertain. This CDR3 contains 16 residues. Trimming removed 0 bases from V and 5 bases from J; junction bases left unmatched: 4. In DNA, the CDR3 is TGCGCCAGCAGTCAATCGAAGACTAGCGGGAGGAACGAGCAGTACTTC. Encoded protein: CASSQSKTSGRNEQYF.

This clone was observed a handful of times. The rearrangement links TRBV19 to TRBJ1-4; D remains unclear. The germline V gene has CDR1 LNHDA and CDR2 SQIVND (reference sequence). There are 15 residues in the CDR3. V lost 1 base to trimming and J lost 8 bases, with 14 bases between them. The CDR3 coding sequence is TGTGCCAGTAGTATAGCCTCAGGTTGGGGAGAAAAACTGTTTTTT. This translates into CASSIASGWGEKLFF.

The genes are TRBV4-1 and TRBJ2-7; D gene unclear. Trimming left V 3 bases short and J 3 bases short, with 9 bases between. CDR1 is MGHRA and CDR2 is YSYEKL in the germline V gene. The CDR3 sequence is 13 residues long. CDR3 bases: TGCGCCAGCAGCCAGGCGAATGGCTACGAGCAGTACTTC. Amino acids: CASSQANGYEQYF.

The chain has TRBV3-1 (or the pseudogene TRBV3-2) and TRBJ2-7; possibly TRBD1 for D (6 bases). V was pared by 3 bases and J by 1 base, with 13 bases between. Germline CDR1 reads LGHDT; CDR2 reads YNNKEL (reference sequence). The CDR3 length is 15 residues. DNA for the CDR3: TGTGCCAGCAGCCAGGGGGCGACAGCTTCCTACGAGCAGTACTTC. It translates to CASSQGATASYEQYF.

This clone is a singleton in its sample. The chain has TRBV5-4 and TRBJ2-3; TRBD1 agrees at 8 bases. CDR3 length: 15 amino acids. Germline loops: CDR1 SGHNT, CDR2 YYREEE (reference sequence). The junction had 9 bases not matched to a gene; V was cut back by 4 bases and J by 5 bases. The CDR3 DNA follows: TGTGCCAGCAGCATCTGGACAGGGCGTGGAGATACGCAGTATTTT. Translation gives CASSIWTGRGDTQYF.

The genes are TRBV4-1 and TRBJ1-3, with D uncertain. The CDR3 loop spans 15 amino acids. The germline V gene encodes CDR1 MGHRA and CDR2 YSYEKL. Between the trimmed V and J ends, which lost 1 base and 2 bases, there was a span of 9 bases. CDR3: CASSQGRTTGNTIYF. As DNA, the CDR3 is TGCGCCAGCAGCCAAGGAAGAACTACTGGAAACACCATATATTTT.

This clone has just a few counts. CDR3 sequence: CASSQDLKSAEQYF. The DNA for the CDR3 is TGTGCCAGCAGCCAAGATCTGAAGTCGGCCGAGCAGTACTTC. This chain connects TRBV14 to TRBJ2-7; D gene uncertain. Between the trimmed V and J ends, which lost 0 bases and 6 bases, there was a span of 12 bases. The germline V gene has CDR1 SGHDN and CDR2 FVKESK. CDR3 length: 14 amino acids.

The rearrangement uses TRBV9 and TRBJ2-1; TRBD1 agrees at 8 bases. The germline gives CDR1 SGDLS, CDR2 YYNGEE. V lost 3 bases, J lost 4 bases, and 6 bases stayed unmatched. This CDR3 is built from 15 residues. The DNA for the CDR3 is TGTGCCAGCAGCGCGAGGGACAGGATATACAATGAGCAGTTCTTC. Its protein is CASSARDRIYNEQFF.

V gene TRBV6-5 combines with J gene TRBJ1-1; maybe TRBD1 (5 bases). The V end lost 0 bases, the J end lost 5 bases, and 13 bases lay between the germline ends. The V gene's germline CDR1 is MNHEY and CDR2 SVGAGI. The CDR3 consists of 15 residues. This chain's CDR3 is CASSYSSIGGTEAFF. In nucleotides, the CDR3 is TGTGCCAGCAGTTACTCGAGTATCGGGGGAACTGAAGCTTTCTTT.